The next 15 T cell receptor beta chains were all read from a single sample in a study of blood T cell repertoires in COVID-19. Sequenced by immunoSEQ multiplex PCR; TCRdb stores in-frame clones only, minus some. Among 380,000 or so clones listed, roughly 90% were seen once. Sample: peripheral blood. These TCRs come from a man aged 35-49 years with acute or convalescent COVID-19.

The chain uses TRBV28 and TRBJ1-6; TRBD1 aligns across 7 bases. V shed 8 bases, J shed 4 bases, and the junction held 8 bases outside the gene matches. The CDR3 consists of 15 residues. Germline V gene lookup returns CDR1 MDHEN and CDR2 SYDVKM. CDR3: CASEPRGQYNSPLHF. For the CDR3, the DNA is TGTGCCAGCGAGCCCCGGGGACAGTATAATTCACCCCTCCACTTT.

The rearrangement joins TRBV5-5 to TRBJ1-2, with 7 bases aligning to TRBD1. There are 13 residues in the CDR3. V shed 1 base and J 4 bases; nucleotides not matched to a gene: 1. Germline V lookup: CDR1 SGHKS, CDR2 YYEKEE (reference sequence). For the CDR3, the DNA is TGTGCCAGCAGCTTGCGACAGGGCTATGGCTACACCTTC. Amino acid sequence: CASSLRQGYGYTF.

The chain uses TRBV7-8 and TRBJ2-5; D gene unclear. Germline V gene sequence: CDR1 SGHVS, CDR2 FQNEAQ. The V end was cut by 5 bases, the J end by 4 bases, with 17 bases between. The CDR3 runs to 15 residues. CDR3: CASSQHSLGGETQYF. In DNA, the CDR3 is TGTGCCAGCAGCCAACATTCCCTTGGCGGAGAGACCCAGTACTTC.

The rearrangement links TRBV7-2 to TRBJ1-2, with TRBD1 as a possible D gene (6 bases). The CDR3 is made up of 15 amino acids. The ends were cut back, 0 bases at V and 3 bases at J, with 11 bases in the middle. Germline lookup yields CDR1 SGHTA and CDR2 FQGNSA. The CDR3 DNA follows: TGTGCCAGCAGCTTAGCCGCACAGGGACACTATGGCTACACCTTC. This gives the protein CASSLAAQGHYGYTF. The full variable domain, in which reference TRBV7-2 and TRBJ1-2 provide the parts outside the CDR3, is GAGVSQSPSNKVTEKGKDVELRCDPISGHTALYWYRQSLGQGLEFLIYFQGNSAPDKSGLPSDRFSAERTGGSVSTLTIQRTQQEDSAVYLCASSLAAQGHYGYTFGSGTRLTVV.

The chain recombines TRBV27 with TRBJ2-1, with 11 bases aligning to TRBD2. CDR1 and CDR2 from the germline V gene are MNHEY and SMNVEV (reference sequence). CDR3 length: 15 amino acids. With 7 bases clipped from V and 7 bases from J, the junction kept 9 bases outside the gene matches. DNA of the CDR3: TGTGCCAGCATTCATGTAGCGGGAGGGCGGAATGAGCAGTTCTTC. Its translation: CASIHVAGGRNEQFF.

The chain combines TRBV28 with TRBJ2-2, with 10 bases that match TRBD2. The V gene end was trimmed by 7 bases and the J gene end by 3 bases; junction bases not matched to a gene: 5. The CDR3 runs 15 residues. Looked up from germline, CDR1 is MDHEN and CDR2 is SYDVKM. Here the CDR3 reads CASTSGLADTGELFF. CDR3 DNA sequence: TGTGCCAGCACCTCCGGACTAGCGGACACCGGGGAGCTGTTTTTT.

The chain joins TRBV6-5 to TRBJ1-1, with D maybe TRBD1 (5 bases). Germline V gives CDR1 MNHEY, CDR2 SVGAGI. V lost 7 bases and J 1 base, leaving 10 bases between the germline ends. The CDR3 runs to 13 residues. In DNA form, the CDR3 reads TGTGCCAGCAAGAACACAGGGAACACTGAAGCTTTCTTT. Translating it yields CASKNTGNTEAFF.

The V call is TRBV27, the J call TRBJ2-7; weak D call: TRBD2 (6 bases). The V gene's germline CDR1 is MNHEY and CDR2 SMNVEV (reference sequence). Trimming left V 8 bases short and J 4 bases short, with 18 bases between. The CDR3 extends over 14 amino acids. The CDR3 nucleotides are TGTGCCAGCGGGGCTAGGGCAGGGAGGTACGAGCAGTACTTC. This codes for CASGARAGRYEQYF.

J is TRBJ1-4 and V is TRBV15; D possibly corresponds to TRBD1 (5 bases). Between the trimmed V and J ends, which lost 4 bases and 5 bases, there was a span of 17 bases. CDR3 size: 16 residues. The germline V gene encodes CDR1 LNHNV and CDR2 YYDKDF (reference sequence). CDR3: CATSTRQQVPNEKLFF. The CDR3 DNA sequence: TGTGCCACCAGCACTCGACAACAGGTCCCCAATGAAAAACTGTTTTTT.

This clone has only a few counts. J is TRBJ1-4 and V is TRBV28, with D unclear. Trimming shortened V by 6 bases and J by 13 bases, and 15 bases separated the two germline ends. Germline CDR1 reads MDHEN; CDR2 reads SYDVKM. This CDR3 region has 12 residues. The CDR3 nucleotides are TGTGCCAGCAGACGAAACCCTGTCGGACTGTTTTTT. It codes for CASRRNPVGLFF.

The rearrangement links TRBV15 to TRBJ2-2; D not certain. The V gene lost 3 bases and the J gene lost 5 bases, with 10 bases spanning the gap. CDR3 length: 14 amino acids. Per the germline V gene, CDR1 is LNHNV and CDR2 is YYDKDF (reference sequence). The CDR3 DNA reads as TGTGCCACCAGCAGTGACGAGAGGACCGGGGAGCTGTTTTTT. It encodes CATSSDERTGELFF.

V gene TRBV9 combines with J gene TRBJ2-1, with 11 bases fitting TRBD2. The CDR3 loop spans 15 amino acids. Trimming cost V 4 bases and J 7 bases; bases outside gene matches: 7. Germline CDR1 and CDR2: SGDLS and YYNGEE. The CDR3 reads CASSPRLAGPNEQFF. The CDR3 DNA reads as TGTGCCAGCAGCCCCCGACTAGCGGGGCCAAATGAGCAGTTCTTC.

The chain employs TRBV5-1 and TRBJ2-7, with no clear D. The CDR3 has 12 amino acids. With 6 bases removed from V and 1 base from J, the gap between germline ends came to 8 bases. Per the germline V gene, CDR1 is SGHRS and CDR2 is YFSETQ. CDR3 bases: TGCGCCAGCATTAATCGGTCCTACGAGCAGTACTTC. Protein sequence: CASINRSYEQYF.

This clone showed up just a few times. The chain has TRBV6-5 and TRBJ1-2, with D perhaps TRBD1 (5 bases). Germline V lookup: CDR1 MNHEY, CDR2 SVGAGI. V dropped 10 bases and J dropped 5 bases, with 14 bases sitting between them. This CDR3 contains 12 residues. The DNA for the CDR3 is TGTGCCACGGCGGGGGGTGGTTATGGCTACACCTTC. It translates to CATAGGGYGYTF.

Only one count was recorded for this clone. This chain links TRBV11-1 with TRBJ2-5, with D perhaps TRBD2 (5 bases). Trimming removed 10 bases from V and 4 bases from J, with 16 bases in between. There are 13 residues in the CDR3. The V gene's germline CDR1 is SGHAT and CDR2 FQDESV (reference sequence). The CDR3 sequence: CATEGYSIETQYF. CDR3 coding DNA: TGTGCCACCGAGGGATACTCTATAGAGACCCAGTACTTC. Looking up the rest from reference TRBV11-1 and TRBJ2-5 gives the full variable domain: EAEVAQSPRYKITEKSQAVAFWCDPISGHATLYWYRQILGQGPELLVQFQDESVVDDSQLPKDRFSAERLKGVDSTLKIQPAELGDSAMYLCATEGYSIETQYFGPGTRLLVL.